This T cell receptor beta chain was profiled in a study of control samples from healthy donors and cancer patients. TCRdb's copy holds only in-frame clones and misses some; the assay was immunoSEQ multiplex PCR. This sample has about 130,000 clones, with roughly 91% found just once. From germline, CDR1 is LGHNA and CDR2 YSLEER. CDR3 length: 15 amino acids. Trimming cost V 3 bases and J 4 bases; bases outside gene matches: 7. Input material: PBMCs. This chain uses TRBV4-3 with TRBJ1-1, with 8 bases fitting TRBD1. The TCR was taken from a man aged 45-65 years with head and neck cancer. Here the CDR3 DNA reads TGCGCCAGCAGCCATACAGGGGGTACGGGCACTGAAGCTTTCTTT. It yields the protein CASSHTGGTGTEAFF.